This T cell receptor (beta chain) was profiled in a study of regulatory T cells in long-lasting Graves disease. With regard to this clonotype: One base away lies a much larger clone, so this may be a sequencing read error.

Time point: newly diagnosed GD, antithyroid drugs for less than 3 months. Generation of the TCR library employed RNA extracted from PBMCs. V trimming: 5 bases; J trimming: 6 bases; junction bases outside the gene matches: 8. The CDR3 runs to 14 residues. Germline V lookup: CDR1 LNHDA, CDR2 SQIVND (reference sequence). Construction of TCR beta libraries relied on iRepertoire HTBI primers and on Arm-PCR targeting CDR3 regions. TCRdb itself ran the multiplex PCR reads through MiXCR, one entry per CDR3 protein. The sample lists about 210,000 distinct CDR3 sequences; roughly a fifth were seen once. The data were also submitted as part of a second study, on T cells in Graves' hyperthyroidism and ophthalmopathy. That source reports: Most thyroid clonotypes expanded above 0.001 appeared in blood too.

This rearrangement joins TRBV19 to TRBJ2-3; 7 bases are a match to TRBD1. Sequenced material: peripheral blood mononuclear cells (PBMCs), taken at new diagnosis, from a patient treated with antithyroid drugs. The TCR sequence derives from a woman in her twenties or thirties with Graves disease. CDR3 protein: CASSVQGVVDTQYF. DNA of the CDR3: TGTGCCAGTAGTGTTCAGGGGGTGGTGGATACGCAGTATTTT.